These 5 T cell receptor beta chains were sequenced from one sample in a study of cytomegalovirus exposure and HLA in healthy donors. The PCR used 60 Vbeta and 13 Jbeta primers. Data came from immunoSEQ multiplex PCR; TCRdb stores just in-frame clones and leaves some out. Counted here are 100,000 to 150,000 clones, about 84% occurring once; the ten biggest clones make up approximately 4%. Sequenced: PBMCs. Source of these receptors: a man aged 18 to 29 in good health and CMV-seropositive.

The chain combines TRBV6-6 with TRBJ2-3, with D perhaps TRBD1 (5 bases). Trimming shortened V by 2 bases and J by 2 bases, and 8 bases separated the two germline ends. CDR1 and CDR2 from the germline V gene are MNHNY and SVGAGI (reference sequence). CDR3 length: 14 residues. CDR3 amino acids: CASSYARDTDTQYF. As DNA, the CDR3 is TGTGCCAGCAGTTACGCCAGGGACACAGATACGCAGTATTTT.

In DNA, the CDR3 is TGTGCCAGCAGCTTAGGTGCGACAGGGGCTGGAAACACCATATATTTT. It is translated as CASSLGATGAGNTIYF. The J gene is TRBJ1-3, the V gene TRBV7-2, with 8 nucleotides matching TRBD1. Germline CDR1 is SGHTA and CDR2 is FQGNSA. The CDR3 loop spans 16 amino acids. With V trimmed by 1 base and J by 2 bases, 4 bases remained unmatched.

This chain joins TRBV2 and TRBJ1-2; 7 positions agree with TRBD1. Germline CDR1 reads SNHLY; CDR2 reads FYNNEI. The J segment lost 4 bases and the V segment lost 0 bases, leaving 8 bases of the junction unmatched. The CDR3 covers 16 residues. This CDR3 reads CASSEALLGQVYGYTF. The CDR3 DNA reads as TGTGCCAGCAGTGAAGCGCTTCTAGGACAGGTCTATGGCTACACCTTC.

This clone occurred once. The chain links TRBV11-2 to TRBJ1-3; D remains unclear. V lost 5 bases and J lost 0, with 8 bases in between. CDR1 is SGHAT and CDR2 is FQNNGV in the germline V gene. This CDR3 spans 14 amino acids. Here the CDR3 reads CASSLGISGNTIYF. CDR3 in DNA: TGTGCCAGCAGCCTCGGGATCTCTGGAAACACCATATATTTT.

Only a few counts were recorded for this clone. The CDR3 sequence is CASSRLFGSGDEQFF. CDR3 nucleotides: TGTGCCAGCAGTCGACTTTTTGGTAGCGGGGATGAGCAGTTCTTC. The chain uses TRBV2 and TRBJ2-1; 8 bases are shared with TRBD2. The J segment lost 8 bases and the V segment lost 5 bases, leaving 11 bases of the junction unmatched. The length of the CDR3 is 15 residues. Per the germline V gene, CDR1 is SNHLY and CDR2 is FYNNEI.